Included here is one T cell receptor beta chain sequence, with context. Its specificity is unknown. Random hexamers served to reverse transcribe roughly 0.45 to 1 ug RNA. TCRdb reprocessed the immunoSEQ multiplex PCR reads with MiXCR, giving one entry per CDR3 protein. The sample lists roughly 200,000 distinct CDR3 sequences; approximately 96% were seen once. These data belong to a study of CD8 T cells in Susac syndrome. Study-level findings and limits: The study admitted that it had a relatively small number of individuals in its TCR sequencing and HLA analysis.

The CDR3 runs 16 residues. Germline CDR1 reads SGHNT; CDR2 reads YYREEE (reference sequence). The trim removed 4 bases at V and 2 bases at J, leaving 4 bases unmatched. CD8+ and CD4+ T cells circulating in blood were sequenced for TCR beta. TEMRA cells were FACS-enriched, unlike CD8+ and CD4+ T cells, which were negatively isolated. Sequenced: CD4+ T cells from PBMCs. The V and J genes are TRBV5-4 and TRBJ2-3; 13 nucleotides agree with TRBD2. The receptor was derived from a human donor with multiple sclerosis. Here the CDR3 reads CASSTTSGGPTDTQYF. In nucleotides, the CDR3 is TGTGCCAGCAGCACGACTAGCGGGGGGCCCACAGATACGCAGTATTTT.